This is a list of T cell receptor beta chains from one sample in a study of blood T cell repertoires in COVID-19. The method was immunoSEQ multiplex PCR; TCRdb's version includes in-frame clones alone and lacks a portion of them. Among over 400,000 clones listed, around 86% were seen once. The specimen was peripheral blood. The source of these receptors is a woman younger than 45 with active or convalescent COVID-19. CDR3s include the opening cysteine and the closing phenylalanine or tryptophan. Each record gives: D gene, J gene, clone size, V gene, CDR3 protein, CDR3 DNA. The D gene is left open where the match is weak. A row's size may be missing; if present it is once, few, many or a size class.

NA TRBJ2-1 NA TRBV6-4 CASSESSGDYNEQFF TGTGCCAGCAGTGAATCATCAGGGGACTACAATGAGCAGTTCTTC
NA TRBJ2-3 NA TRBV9 CASSKSGHNSSTDTQYF TGTGCCAGCAGCAAATCGGGACATAACTCGAGCACAGATACGCAGTATTTT
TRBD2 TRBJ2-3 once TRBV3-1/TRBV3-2 CASSQGRGGTQYF TGTGCCAGCAGCCAAGGCCGGGGGGGTACGCAGTATTTT
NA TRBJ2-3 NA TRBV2 CASGRGDTQYF TGTGCCAGCGGCCGGGGGGATACGCAGTATTTT
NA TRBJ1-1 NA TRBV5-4 CASSLENRNTEAFF TGTGCCAGCAGCTTGGAAAACAGGAACACTGAAGCTTTCTTT
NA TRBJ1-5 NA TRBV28 CASRLLQGSQPQHF TGTGCCAGCAGACTACTACAGGGCAGCCAGCCCCAGCATTTT
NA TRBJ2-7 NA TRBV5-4 CASSTGYEQYF TGTGCCAGCAGTACGGGCTACGAGCAGTACTTC
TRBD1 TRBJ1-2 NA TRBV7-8 CASSLLPQGVANYGYTF TGTGCCAGCAGCTTACTTCCCCAGGGGGTAGCTAACTATGGCTACACCTTC
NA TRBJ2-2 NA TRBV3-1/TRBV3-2 CASSQFDWRNTGELFF TGTGCCAGCAGCCAGTTTGACTGGAGAAACACCGGGGAGCTGTTTTTT
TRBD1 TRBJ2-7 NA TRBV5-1 CASSSGTGRYEQYF TGCGCCAGCAGCTCGGGGACAGGGAGGTACGAGCAGTACTTC
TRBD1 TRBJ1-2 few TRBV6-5 CASILQGVTGYTF TGTGCCAGCATCCTTCAGGGGGTAACTGGCTACACCTTC
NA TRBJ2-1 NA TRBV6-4 CASSDLGGVPYNEQFF TGTGCCAGCAGTGACCTGGGCGGGGTACCCTACAATGAGCAGTTCTTC
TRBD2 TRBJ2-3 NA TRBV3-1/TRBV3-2 CASSQGLAGRTDTQYF TGTGCCAGCAGCCAGGGACTAGCGGGACGCACAGATACGCAGTATTTT
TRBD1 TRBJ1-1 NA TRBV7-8 CASSLAQDRLNTEAFF TGTGCCAGCAGCTTGGCTCAGGACAGGCTTAACACTGAAGCTTTCTTT
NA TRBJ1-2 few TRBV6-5 CASRPLDRIPYGYTF TGTGCCAGCAGACCCCTAGACAGGATCCCCTATGGCTACACCTTC
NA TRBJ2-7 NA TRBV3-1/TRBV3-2 CASSPPPGPRGSYEQYF TGTGCCAGCAGCCCCCCACCCGGCCCGCGGGGTTCCTACGAGCAGTACTTC
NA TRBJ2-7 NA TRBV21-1 CASSKVRRRDSYEQYF TGTGCCAGCAGCAAAGTAAGGAGACGGGACAGCTACGAGCAGTACTTC
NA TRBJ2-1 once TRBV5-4 CASSLSGSFYNEQFF TGTGCCAGCAGCTTGTCGGGGTCCTTCTACAATGAGCAGTTCTTC
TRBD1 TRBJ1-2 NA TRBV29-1 CSAWDSDGYTF TGCAGCGCATGGGACAGCGATGGCTACACCTTC
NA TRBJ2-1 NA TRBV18 CASSSDSRYEQFF TGTGCCAGCTCATCGGACTCCAGGTATGAGCAGTTCTTC
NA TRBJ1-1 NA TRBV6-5 CASSREAMTAEAFF TGTGCCAGCAGCAGGGAGGCGATGACGGCTGAAGCTTTCTTT
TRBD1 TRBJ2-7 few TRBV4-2 CASSQPSGGLNYEQYF TGTGCCAGCAGCCAGCCCTCAGGGGGCCTGAACTACGAGCAGTACTTC
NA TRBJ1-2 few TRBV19 CASSIVGPREANYGYTF TGTGCCAGTAGTATAGTTGGACCCCGGGAGGCTAACTATGGCTACACCTTC
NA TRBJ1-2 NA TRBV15 CATSAGQPNYGYTF TGTGCCACCAGCGCAGGACAGCCGAACTATGGCTACACCTTC
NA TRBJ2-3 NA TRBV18 CASSPAVVMDTQYF TGTGCCAGCTCACCCGCGGTCGTAATGGATACGCAGTATTTT
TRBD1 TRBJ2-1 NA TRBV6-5 CASSSGGNEQFF TGTGCCAGCAGTTCAGGGGGCAATGAGCAGTTCTTC
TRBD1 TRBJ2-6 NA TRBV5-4 CASSARDSLSGANVLTF TGTGCCAGCAGCGCCCGGGACAGCCTCTCTGGGGCCAACGTCCTGACTTTC
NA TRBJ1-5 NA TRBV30 CAWSLKGGNQPQHF TGTGCCTGGAGCTTGAAGGGAGGCAATCAGCCCCAGCATTTT
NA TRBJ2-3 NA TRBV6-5 CASQRWGESTDTQYF TGTGCCAGCCAGCGGTGGGGGGAGTCCACAGATACGCAGTATTTT
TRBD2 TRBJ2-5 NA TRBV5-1 CASSSGTSTQTQYF TGCGCCAGCAGCTCCGGGACTAGTACGCAGACCCAGTACTTC
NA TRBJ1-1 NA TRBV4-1 CASSQGEQNTEAFF TGCGCCAGCAGCCAAGGTGAACAGAACACTGAAGCTTTCTTT
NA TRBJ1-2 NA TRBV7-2 CASSLDYTDGYTF TGTGCCAGCAGCTTAGATTACACAGATGGCTACACCTTC
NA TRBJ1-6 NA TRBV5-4 CASSSYREGSPLHF TGTGCCAGCAGCTCCTACAGGGAGGGATCACCCCTCCACTTT
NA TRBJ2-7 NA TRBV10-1 CASSDSDFPYEQYF TGCGCCAGCAGTGACTCGGACTTTCCCTACGAGCAGTACTTC
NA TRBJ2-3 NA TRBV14 CASSQGQPMFGDTQYF TGTGCCAGCAGCCAAGGACAACCTATGTTTGGGGATACGCAGTATTTT
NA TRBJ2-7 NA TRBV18 CASSPGLSGADYEQYF TGTGCCAGCTCACCAGGTTTATCTGGGGCTGACTACGAGCAGTACTTC
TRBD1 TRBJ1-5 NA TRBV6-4 CASRGQVPFCNQPQHF TGTGCCAGCAGGGGACAGGTTCCCTTTTGCAATCAGCCCCAGCATTTT
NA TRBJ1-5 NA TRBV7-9 CASSLSDSPYQPQHF TGTGCCAGCAGCTTATCCGACAGCCCCTATCAGCCCCAGCATTTT
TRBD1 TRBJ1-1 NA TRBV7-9 CASSLATKDRGNTEAFF TGTGCCAGCAGCTTAGCGACGAAAGACAGGGGGAACACTGAAGCTTTCTTT
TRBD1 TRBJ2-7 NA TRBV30 CAWSETGLAEQYF TGTGCCTGGAGCGAGACAGGGCTGGCCGAGCAGTACTTC
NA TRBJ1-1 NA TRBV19 CASSTRQLNTEAFF TGTGCCAGTAGTACCAGACAGCTGAACACTGAAGCTTTCTTT